The clone carrying this T cell receptor beta chain was counted a few times. What it recognizes is unknown. This sample was included in a study of Graves' ophthalmopathy and Graves' hyperthyroidism. Regarding the study as a whole: Researchers report that a 13-signature model separated ophthalmopathy from stable hyperthyroidism, posting around 86% sensitivity and roughly 81% specificity.

CDR3 regions of TCR beta were amplified from RNA transcripts. HTBI primers were employed in first-round RT-PCR, then a second-round multiplex PCR followed. A single record per CDR3 protein comes from TCRdb applying MiXCR to the multiplex PCR reads. In the table there are 600,000 to 700,000 distinct CDR3 sequences, more than 40% of which are singletons. Ophthalmopathy was moderately-to-severely active, CAS at least 3, NOSPECS at least 4, lasting under 3 months. Patients were left out if they had other autoimmune diseases, uncontrolled infections, pregnancy or lactation. The junction had 9 bases not matched to a gene; V was cut back by 1 base and J by 5 bases. The CDR3 totals 17 residues. Germline-derived CDR1 and CDR2 are LGHNA and YNFKEQ.

This TCR was sampled from an adult man with Graves' ophthalmopathy. V and J are TRBV4-2 and TRBJ1-5; 9 bases agree with TRBD1. Specimen: peripheral blood. CDR3 DNA sequence: TGTGCCAGCAGCCAAGTGTTTCGGGACAGGGTAGATCAGCCCCAGCATTTT. Residues: CASSQVFRDRVDQPQHF.